This TCR beta chain was sequenced during a study of tumor T cells in aggressive B-cell lymphoma. This clone was observed once. Produced via immunoSEQ multiplex PCR; TCRdb's table is partial and in-frame only. The sample holds 6,000 to 8,500 clones, roughly 80% seen once. The length of the CDR3 is 18 residues. Germline assignment: CDR1 SGHTA and CDR2 FQGNSA. V was clipped by 2 bases and J by 2 bases; unmatched bases: 7. The sequenced sample consisted of tumor tissue. The clonotype originates from an adult with diffuse large B cell lymphoma. V usage is TRBV7-2 and J usage is TRBJ2-1; 12 bases are shared with TRBD2. CDR3 loop: CASSLPLAGGVAYNEQFF. As DNA, the CDR3 is TGTGCCAGCAGCTTACCCCTAGCGGGGGGGGTAGCCTACAATGAGCAGTTCTTC.